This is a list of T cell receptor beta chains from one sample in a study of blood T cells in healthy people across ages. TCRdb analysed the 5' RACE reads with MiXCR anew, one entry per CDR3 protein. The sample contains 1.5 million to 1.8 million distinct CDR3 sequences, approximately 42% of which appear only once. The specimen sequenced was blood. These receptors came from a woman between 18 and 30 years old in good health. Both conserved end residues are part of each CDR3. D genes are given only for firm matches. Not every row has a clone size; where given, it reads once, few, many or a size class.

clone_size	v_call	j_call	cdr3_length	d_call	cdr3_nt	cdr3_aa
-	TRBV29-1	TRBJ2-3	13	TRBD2	TGCAGCGTTGAATGGCTAGCGGGGGATACGCAGTATTTT	CSVEWLAGDTQYF
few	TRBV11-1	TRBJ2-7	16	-	TGTGCCAGCAGACCGGGCGGGTCGAAAAGTGCCTACGAGCAGTACTTC	CASRPGGSKSAYEQYF
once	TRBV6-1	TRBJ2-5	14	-	TGTGCCAGCAGTGAAAGGAGTCAGATTGAGACCCAGTACTTC	CASSERSQIETQYF
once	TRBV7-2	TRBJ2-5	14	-	TGTGCCAGCAGCTTAGGATACGGGAGAGAGACCCAGTACTTC	CASSLGYGRETQYF
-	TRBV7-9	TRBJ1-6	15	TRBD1	TGTGCCAGCAGCTCCCGGGACAGGGCTAATTCACCCCTCCACTTT	CASSSRDRANSPLHF
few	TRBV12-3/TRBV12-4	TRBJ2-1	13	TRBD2	TGTGCCAGCGGCGGGGGTTCAGGAAATGAGCAGTTCTTC	CASGGGSGNEQFF
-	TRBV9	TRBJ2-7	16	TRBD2	TGTGCCAGCAGCGCCGAGCCGGGACTAGAGGGGATCGAGCAGTACTTC	CASSAEPGLEGIEQYF
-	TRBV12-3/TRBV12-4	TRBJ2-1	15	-	TGTGCCAGCAGTTTTAGTTTTAGCGGTTACAATGAGCAGTTCTTC	CASSFSFSGYNEQFF
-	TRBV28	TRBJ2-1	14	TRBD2	TGTGCCAGCAGTTTCTGGTTTAGCGGGAATGAGCAGTTCTTC	CASSFWFSGNEQFF
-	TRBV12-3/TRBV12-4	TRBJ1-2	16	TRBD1	TGTGCCAGCACCCCTCAGGCGGCAGGGGGGGACTATGGCTACACCTTC	CASTPQAAGGDYGYTF
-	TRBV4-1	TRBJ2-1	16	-	TGCGCCAGCAGCCAGGCTGGAAGGGCGTGTGCGAATGAGCAGTTCTTC	CASSQAGRACANEQFF
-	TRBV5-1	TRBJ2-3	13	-	TGCGCCAGCACCCTGGAAGGCACAGATACGCAGTATTTT	CASTLEGTDTQYF
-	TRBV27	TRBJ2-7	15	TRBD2	TGTGCCAACAGTTTAGACGGCGGGAGCCCCTACGAGCAGTACTTC	CANSLDGGSPYEQYF
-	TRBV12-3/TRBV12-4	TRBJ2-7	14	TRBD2	TGTGCCAGCAGTGCGACATGGGAGGGCTACGAGCAGTACTTC	CASSATWEGYEQYF
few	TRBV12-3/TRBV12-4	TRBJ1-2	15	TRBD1	TGTGCCAGCAGTTTAGTGACAGGGGGCCGCTATGGCTACACCTTC	CASSLVTGGRYGYTF
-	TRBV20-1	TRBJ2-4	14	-	TGCAGTGCCCTCAGGCCCCAGTCTGGGAACATTCAGTACTTC	CSALRPQSGNIQYF
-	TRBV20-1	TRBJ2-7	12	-	TGCAGTGGGAGACTACGCTATTCCGAGCAGTACTTC	CSGRLRYSEQYF
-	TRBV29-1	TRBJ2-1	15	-	TGCAGCGTTTGCGAGACCGGGACCCCGGGGAATGAGCAGTTCTTC	CSVCETGTPGNEQFF
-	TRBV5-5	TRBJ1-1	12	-	TGTGCCAGCAGCTATGACAGGCTTGAAGCTTTCTTT	CASSYDRLEAFF
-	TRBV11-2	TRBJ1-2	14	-	TGTGCCAGCAGCCGTGGACAAAGCACCTATGGCTACACCTTC	CASSRGQSTYGYTF
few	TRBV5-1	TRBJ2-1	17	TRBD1	TGCGCCAGCAGCCCGCGCGGACAGGGGGCTAAAGACAATGAGCAGTTCTTC	CASSPRGQGAKDNEQFF
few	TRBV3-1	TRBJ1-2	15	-	TGTGCCAGCAGCCATCCCCTAAAGGGCTCTCATGGCTACACCTTC	CASSHPLKGSHGYTF
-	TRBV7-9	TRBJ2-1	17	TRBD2	TGTGCCAGCAGCTTAGGGACTAGCGGGCCCTCCTACAATGAGCAGTTCTTC	CASSLGTSGPSYNEQFF
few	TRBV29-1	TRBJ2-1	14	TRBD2	TGCAGCGTTTCCACTAGCGGGGGGTACAATGAGCAGTTCTTC	CSVSTSGGYNEQFF
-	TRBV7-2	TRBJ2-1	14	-	TGTGCCAGCAGCTTAGCCCTTCGGGAAGCTGAGCAGTTCTTC	CASSLALREAEQFF
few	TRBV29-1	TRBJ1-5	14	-	TGCAGTGCAACAGGGTCCGGGATAGAACAGCCCCAGCATTTT	CSATGSGIEQPQHF
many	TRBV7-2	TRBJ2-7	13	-	TGTGCCAGCAGCTTAGTGGCCGGGTACGAGCAGTACTTC	CASSLVAGYEQYF
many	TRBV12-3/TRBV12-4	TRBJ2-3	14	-	TGTGCCAGCAGTTTCCTGCGGAGCACAGATACGCAGTATTTT	CASSFLRSTDTQYF
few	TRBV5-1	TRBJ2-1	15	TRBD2	TGCGCCAGCAGCCTGGGGGGGGAGGCTTACAATGAGCAGTTCTTC	CASSLGGEAYNEQFF
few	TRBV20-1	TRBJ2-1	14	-	TGCAGTGCTAGGGTGGGAGCGGTCTACAATGAGCAGTTCTTC	CSARVGAVYNEQFF
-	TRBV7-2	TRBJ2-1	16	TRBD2	TGTGCCAGCAGCTTAGCGGGCGGGAGCGCCTGGAATGAGCAGTTCTTC	CASSLAGGSAWNEQFF
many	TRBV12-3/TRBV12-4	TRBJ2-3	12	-	TGTGCCAGCAGTTTGATAGCAGATACGCAGTATTTT	CASSLIADTQYF
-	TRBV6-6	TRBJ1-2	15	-	TGTGCCACCTCCCCGGGGGCCGAAGCTAACTATGGCTACAACTTC	CATSPGAEANYGYNF
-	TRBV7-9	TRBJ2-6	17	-	TGTGCCAGCAGGCCGGGACCCTCAAGCTCTGGGGCCAACGTCCTGACTTTC	CASRPGPSSSGANVLTF
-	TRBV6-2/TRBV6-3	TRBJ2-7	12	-	TGTGCCAGCAGTTACCCCAAAGCCGAGCAGTACTTC	CASSYPKAEQYF
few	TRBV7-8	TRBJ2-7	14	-	TGTGCCAGCAGCTTAGACTTAACAACCTACGAGCAGTACTTC	CASSLDLTTYEQYF
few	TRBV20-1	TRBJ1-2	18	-	TGCAGTGCTAGTTCCAACAAGGGAGTCCGGGACGGATATTATGGCTACACCTTC	CSASSNKGVRDGYYGYTF
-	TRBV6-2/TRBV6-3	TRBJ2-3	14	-	TGTGCCAGCAGTTACAACGCAGGCGTAAGCGCGCAGTATTTT	CASSYNAGVSAQYF
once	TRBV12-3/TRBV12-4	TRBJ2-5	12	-	TGTGCCAACAGTTCACTAAAAGAGACCCAGTACTTC	CANSSLKETQYF
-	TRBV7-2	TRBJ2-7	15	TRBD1	TGTGCCAGCAGCTCTTTACAGGGGGCCTTTTACGAGCAGTACTTC	CASSSLQGAFYEQYF
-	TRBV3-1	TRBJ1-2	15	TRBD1	TGTGCCAGCAGCCACCGGACAGGGGTGGACTATGGCTACACCTTC	CASSHRTGVDYGYTF
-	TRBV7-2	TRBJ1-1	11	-	TGTGCCAGCAGCGCTCGGTCTGAAGCTTTCTTT	CASSARSEAFF
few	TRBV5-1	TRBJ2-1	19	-	TGCGCCAGCAGCTCCCCCAGTTGGGAATCAGGGAACTCCTACAATGAGCAGTTCTTC	CASSSPSWESGNSYNEQFF
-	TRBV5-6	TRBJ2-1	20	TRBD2	TGTGCCAGCAGCTCACTACGACTAGCGGGGTTCCCTAGCTCCTACAAGGAGCAGTTCTTC	CASSSLRLAGFPSSYKEQFF
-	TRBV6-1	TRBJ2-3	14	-	TGTGCCAGCAGTGAATATACTAGCACAGATACGCAGTATTTT	CASSEYTSTDTQYF
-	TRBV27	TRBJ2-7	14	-	TGTGCCAGCAGTTTGGGGGGGGCATACTACGAGCAGTACTTC	CASSLGGAYYEQYF
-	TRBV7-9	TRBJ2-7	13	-	TGTGCCAACAGCTCTATCTCAGGTTACGAGCAGTACTTC	CANSSISGYEQYF
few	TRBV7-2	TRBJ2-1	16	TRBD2	TGTGCCAGCAGCTTATTTAAGCGGGGACTATACAATGAGCAGTTCTTC	CASSLFKRGLYNEQFF
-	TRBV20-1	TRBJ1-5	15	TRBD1	TGCAGTGCCCGTGACAGGGGTATTAGCAATCAGCCCCAGCATTTT	CSARDRGISNQPQHF
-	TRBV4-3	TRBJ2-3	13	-	TGCGCCAGCGGCCAAGGTACTACAGATACGCAGTATTTT	CASGQGTTDTQYF
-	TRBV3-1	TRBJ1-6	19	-	TGTGCCAGCAGCCAAGATATGGGCAGGGGAGGATCCTATAATTCACCCCTCCACTTT	CASSQDMGRGGSYNSPLHF
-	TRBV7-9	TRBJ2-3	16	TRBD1	TGTGCCAGCAGCCCAGGACAGGGGGCCTTCGCAGATACGCAGTATTTT	CASSPGQGAFADTQYF
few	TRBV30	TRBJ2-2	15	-	TGTGCCTGGAGTGTACTCGACAGAGTAGCCGGGGAGCTGTTTTTT	CAWSVLDRVAGELFF
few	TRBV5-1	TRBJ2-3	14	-	TGCGCCGTACACAAAGGCCGCCAGGAGAATACGCAGTATTTT	CAVHKGRQENTQYF
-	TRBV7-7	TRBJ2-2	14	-	TGTGCTAGCAGCCGGGGGATAAACACCGGGGAGCTGTTTTTT	CASSRGINTGELFF
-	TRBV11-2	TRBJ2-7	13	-	TGTGCCAGCAGCTTTGGGATCCCCTACGAGCAGTACTTC	CASSFGIPYEQYF
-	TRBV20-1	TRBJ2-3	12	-	TGCAGTGCTAGAGAGGATAGAGATACGCAGTATTTT	CSAREDRDTQYF
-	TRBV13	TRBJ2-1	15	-	TGTGCCAGCAACGAGAGGGGCGCCCATCATAAGGGGAAGTTCTTC	CASNERGAHHKGKFF